This TCR beta chain was identified during a study of CXCR3-negative and CXCR3-positive naive CD8 T cells. With UMI labels, 5' RACE was used to prepare the TRB cDNA libraries. TCRdb re-called the 5' RACE reads and catalogs CDR3 proteins one per entry, DNA excluded. The clone table shows 20,000 to 25,000 distinct CDR3 sequences, with the ten largest holding about 4%. On this clonotype itself: The antigen is unknown.

This CDR3 has 14 amino acids. Germline V CDR1 and CDR2: SGDLS, YYNGEE. Study-level findings and limits: Comparably high diversity was seen in both naive subsets, and much lower diversity in memory CD8+ cells.

The V call is TRBV9, the J call TRBJ2-5; the D call of TRBD2 rests on TCRdb alone, since no DNA is present to check it. This sequence was found in a human donor in good health. Some clones in this sample may be carry-over from other donors' samples. What was sequenced was naive CXCR3- CD8+ T cells from blood. Stated subset: CD45RO-CCR7+CD27+CD95- naive CD8+ T cells lacking CXCR3 (TNR3-). This CDR3 reads CASSPWDSGETQYF. Filled out from reference TRBV9 and TRBJ2-5, the complete variable domain reads DSGVTQTPKHLITATGQRVTLRCSPRSGDLSVYWYQQSLDQGLQFLIQYYNGEERAKGNILERFSAQQFPDLHSELNLSSLELGDSALYFCASSPWDSGETQYFGPGTRLLVL.